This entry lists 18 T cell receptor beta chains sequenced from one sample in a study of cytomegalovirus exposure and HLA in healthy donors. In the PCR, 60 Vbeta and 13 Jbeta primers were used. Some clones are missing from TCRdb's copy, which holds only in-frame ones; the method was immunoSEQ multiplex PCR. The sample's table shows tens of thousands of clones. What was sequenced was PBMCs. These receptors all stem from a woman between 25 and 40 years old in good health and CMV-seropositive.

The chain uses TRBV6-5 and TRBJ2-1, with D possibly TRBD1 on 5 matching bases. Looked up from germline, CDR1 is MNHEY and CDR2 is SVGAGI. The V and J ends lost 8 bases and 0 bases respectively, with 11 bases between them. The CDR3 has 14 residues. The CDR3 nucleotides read TGTGCCAGCGGGGCAACCAACTCCTACAATGAGCAGTTCTTC. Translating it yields CASGATNSYNEQFF.

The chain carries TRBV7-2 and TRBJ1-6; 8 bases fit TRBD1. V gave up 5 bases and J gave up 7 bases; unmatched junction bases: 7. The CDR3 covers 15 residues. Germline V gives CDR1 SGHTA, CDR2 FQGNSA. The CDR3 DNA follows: TGTGCCAGCAGCACGCTCGGACAGGGAAATTCACCCCTCCACTTT. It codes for CASSTLGQGNSPLHF.

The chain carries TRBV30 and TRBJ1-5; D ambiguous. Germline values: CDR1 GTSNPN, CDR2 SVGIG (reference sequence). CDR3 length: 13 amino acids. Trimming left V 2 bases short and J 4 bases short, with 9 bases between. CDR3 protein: CAWSPEGNQPQHF. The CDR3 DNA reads TGTGCCTGGAGTCCCGAGGGAAATCAGCCCCAGCATTTT.

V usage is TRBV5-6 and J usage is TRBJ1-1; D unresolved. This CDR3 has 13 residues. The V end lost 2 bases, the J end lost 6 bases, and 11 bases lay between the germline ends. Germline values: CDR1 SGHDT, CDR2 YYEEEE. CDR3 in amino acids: CASSLGHGAEAFF. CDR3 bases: TGTGCCAGCAGCTTAGGGCACGGGGCTGAAGCTTTCTTT.

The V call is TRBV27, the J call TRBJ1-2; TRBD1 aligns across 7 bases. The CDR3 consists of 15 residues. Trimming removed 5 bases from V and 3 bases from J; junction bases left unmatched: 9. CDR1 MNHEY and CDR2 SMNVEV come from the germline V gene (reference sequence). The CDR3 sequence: CASSTPGQPYYGYTF. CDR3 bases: TGTGCCAGCAGTACCCCGGGACAGCCTTACTATGGCTACACCTTC.

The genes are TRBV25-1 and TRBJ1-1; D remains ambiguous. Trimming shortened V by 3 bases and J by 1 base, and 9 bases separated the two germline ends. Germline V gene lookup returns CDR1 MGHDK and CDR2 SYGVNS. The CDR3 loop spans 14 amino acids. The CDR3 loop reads CASSDPGSNTEAFF. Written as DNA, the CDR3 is TGTGCCAGCAGTGACCCGGGATCGAACACTGAAGCTTTCTTT. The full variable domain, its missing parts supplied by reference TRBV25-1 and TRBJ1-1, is EADIYQTPRYLVIGTGKKITLECSQTMGHDKMYWYQQDPGMELHLIHYSYGVNSTEKGDLSSESTVSRIRTEHFPLTLESARPSHTSQYLCASSDPGSNTEAFFGQGTRLTVV.

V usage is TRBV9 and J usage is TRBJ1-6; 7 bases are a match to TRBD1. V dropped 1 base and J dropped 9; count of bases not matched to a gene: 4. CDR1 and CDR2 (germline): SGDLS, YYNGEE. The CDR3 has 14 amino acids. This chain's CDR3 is CASSVRDSSSPLHF. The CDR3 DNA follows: TGTGCCAGCAGCGTAAGGGACAGTAGTTCACCCCTCCACTTT.

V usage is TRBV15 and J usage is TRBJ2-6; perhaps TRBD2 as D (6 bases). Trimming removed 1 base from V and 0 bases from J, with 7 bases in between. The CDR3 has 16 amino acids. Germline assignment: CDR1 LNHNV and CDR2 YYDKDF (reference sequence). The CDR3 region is CATSRGGDSGANVLTF. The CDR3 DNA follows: TGTGCCACCAGCAGAGGGGGGGACTCTGGGGCCAACGTCCTGACTTTC.

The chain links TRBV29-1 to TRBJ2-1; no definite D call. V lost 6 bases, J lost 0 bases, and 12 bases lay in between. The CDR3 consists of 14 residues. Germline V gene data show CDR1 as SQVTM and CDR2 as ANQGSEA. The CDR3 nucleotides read TGCAGCGTCTTTCACTCGCTCTCCTACAATGAGCAGTTCTTC. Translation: CSVFHSLSYNEQFF.

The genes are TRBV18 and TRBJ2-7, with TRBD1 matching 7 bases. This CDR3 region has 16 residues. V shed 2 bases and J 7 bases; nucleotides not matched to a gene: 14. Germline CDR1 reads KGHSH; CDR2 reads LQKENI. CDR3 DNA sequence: TGTGCCAGCTCACCAGGGGGCCGGACAGGAACCTGGGAGCAGTACTTC. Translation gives CASSPGGRTGTWEQYF.

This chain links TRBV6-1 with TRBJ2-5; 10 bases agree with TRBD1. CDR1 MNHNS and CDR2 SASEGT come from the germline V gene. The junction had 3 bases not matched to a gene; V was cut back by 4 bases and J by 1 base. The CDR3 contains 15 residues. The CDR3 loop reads CASSAGQGGQETQYF. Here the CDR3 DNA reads TGTGCCAGCAGTGCAGGACAGGGGGGCCAAGAGACCCAGTACTTC.

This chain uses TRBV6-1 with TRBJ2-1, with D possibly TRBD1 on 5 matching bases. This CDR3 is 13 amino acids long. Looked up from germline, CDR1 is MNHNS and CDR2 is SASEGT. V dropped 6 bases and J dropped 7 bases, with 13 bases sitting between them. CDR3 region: CASRQGYRNEQFF. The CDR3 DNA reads TGTGCCAGCAGGCAGGGTTATAGAAATGAGCAGTTCTTC.

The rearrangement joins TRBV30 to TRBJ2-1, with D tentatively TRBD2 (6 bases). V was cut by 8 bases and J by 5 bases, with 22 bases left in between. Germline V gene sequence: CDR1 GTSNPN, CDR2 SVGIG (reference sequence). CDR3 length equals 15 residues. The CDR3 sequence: CAGIYAGGGNNEQFF. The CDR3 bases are TGTGCCGGGATTTATGCGGGTGGCGGGAACAATGAGCAGTTCTTC.

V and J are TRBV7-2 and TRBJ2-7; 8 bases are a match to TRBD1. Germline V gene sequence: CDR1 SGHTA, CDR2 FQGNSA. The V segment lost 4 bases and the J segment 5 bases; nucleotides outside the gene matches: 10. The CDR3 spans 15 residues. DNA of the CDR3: TGTGCCAGCAGCTCTGCAGGACAGGGTGTCGACGAGCAGTACTTC. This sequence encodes CASSSAGQGVDEQYF.

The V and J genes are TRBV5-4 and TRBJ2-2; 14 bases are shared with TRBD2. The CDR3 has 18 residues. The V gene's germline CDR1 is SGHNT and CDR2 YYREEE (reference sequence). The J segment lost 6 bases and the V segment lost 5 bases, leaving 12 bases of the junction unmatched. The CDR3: CASSYGLAGGQGPGELFF. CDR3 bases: TGTGCCAGCAGTTACGGACTAGCGGGAGGCCAAGGGCCCGGGGAGCTGTTTTTT. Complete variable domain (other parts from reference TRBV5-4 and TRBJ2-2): ETGVTQSPTHLIKTRGQQVTLRCSSQSGHNTVSWYQQALGQGPQFIFQYYREEENGRGNFPPRFSGLQFPNYSSELNVNALELDDSALYLCASSYGLAGGQGPGELFFGEGSRLTVL.

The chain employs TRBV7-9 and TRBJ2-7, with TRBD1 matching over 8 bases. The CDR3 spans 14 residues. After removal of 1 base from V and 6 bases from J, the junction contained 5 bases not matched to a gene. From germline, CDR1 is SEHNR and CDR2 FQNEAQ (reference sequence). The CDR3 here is CASSLDRGSAEQYF. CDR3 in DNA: TGTGCCAGCAGCTTAGACAGGGGGTCCGCCGAGCAGTACTTC.

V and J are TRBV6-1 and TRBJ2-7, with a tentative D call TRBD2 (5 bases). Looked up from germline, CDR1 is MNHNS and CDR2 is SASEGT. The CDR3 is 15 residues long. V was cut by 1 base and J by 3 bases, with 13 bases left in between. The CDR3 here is CASSEVVSEGYEQYF. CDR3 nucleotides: TGTGCCAGCAGTGAAGTCGTTAGCGAAGGCTACGAGCAGTACTTC.

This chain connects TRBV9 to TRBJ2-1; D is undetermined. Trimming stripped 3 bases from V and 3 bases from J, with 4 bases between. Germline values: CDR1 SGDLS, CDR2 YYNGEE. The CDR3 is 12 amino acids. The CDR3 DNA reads TGTGCCAGCAGCGCCTACTACAATGAGCAGTTCTTC. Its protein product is CASSAYYNEQFF. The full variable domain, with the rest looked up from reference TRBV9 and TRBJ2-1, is DSGVTQTPKHLITATGQRVTLRCSPRSGDLSVYWYQQSLDQGLQFLIQYYNGEERAKGNILERFSAQQFPDLHSELNLSSLELGDSALYFCASSAYYNEQFFGPGTRLTVL.